This TCR beta chain was identified during a study of shared clonotypes between healthy human individuals. In germline, CDR1 is SGHAT, CDR2 FQNNGV. There are 12 residues in the CDR3. Some clones are missing from TCRdb's copy, which holds only in-frame ones; the method was immunoSEQ multiplex PCR. This sample carries around 2.5 million clones, 93% of them seen once, and the ten largest clones take approximately 0.35%. This chain connects TRBV11-2 to TRBJ1-2; D remains unclear. Input material: naive CD4+ T cells from PBMCs. The subset: CD45RA+ positively selected. This TCR was sampled from a man younger than 30 in good health. Some clones in this sample may be carry-over from other donors' samples. CDR3 nucleotide sequence: TGTGCGTCCGCGGGGTGGGACTATGGCTACACCTTC. Protein sequence: CASAGWDYGYTF.